This T cell receptor beta chain stems from a study of cytomegalovirus exposure and HLA in healthy donors. Study information: In an early release, HLA-typed donors contributed 75 million to 85 million unique TCR sequences. Study-wide findings and caveats: A later analysis reported that several of the most significant clusters appeared to be linked to common viral pathogens, among them Epstein-Barr virus. In a later analysis, around 18,000 TCR beta sequences were associated with HLA alleles at 0.05 false discovery rate.

Concerning this clone itself: The antigen is unknown.

60 Vbeta and 13 Jbeta primers were used in PCR. TCRdb keeps only in-frame clones here, not all; method: immunoSEQ multiplex PCR. The sample lists 75,000 to 90,000 clones; approximately 79% were seen once. The germline V gene encodes CDR1 LNHDA and CDR2 SQIVND (reference sequence). This CDR3 has 14 amino acids. The trim removed 3 bases at V and 6 bases at J, leaving 5 bases unmatched. The chain recombines TRBV19 with TRBJ2-3; 8 nucleotides match TRBD1. This clonotype was sampled from a human donor in good health. The sample consisted of PBMCs. The CDR3 nucleotides read TGTGCCAGTAGTATGGCACAGGGGGGCGATACGCAGTATTTT. Translating gives CASSMAQGGDTQYF.